The clone carrying this T cell receptor (beta chain) was seen many times. Its antigen is currently unknown. The TCR beta cDNA libraries contained unique molecular identifiers. TCRdb reprocessed the PCR reads via MiXCR and lists one record per CDR3 protein. The top ten clones hold more than 0.45% of a sample with hundreds of thousands of distinct CDR3 sequences, roughly 27% of them seen once. This sample was taken from a study of post-analysis software for immune sequencing data. Regarding the study as a whole: About five TRBV segments, including TRBV5-6, TRBV5-1 and TRBV20-1, were more frequent in patients than controls.

This CDR3 is 13 amino acids long. Germline V gene sequence: CDR1 SQVTM, CDR2 ANQGSEA. The clonotype was recovered from a girl aged 10 to 17 with multiple sclerosis. The chain carries TRBV29-1 and TRBJ2-7; 7 bases agree with TRBD2. The DNA matches TRBJ2-5 better at its end, which makes the J call doubtful. Sequenced material: blood. The CDR3 region has the DNA TGCAGCTCAGTGGGAGGGGTGGTGAAGACCCAGTACTTC. This translates into CSSVGGVVKTQYF.